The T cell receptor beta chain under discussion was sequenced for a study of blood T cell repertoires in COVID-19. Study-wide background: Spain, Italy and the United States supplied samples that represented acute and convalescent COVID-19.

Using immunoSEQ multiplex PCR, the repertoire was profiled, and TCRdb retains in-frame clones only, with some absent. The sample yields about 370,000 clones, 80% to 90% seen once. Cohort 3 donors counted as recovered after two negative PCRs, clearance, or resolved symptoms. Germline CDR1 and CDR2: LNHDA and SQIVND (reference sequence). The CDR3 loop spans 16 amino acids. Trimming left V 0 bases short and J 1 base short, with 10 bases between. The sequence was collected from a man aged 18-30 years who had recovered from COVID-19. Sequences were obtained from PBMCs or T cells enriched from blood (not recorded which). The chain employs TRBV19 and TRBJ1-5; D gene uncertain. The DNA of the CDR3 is TGTGCCAGTAGTATAGACCCACGGGGAAGCAATCAGCCCCAGCATTTT. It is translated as CASSIDPRGSNQPQHF.